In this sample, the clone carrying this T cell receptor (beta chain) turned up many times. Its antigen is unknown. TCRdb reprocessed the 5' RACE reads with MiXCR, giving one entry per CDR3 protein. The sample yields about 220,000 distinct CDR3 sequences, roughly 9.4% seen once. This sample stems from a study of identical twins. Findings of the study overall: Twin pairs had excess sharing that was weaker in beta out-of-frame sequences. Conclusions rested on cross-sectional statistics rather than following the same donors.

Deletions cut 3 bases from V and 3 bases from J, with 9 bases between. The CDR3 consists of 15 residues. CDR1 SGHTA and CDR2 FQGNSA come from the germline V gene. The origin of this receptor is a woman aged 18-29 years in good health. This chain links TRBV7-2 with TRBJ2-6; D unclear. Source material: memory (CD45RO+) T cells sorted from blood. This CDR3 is CASSFKGLGANVLTF. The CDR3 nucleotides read TGTGCCAGCAGCTTCAAGGGTCTTGGGGCCAACGTCCTGACTTTC.